These 14 T cell receptor beta chains share one sample of origin, sequenced in a study of blood T cell repertoires in COVID-19. The table came from immunoSEQ multiplex PCR; TCRdb's copy has only in-frame clones and leaves some out. The profile shows 160,000 or so clones, 70% to 90% of them singletons. Sequenced material: PBMCs or T cells enriched from blood (not recorded which). The source of these receptors is a man aged 35 to 55 who had recovered from COVID-19.

The chain is built from TRBV30 and TRBJ2-2; TRBD1 matches 11 bases. Germline CDR1 reads GTSNPN; CDR2 reads SVGIG (reference sequence). This CDR3 has 22 residues. Unmatched junction bases numbered 24, after V lost 0 bases and J lost 6 bases. As DNA, the CDR3 is TGTGCCTGGAGTGTACGGATCCGAAATCTCGGGACAGGGGGTCTATTGGCCGGGGAGCTGTTTTTT. This gives the protein CAWSVRIRNLGTGGLLAGELFF. Drawing the rest from reference TRBV30 and TRBJ2-2, the complete variable domain is SQTIHQWPATLVQPVGSPLSLECTVEGTSNPNLYWYRQAAGRGLQLLFYSVGIGQISSEVPQNLSASRPQDRQFILSSKKLLLSDSGFYLCAWSVRIRNLGTGGLLAGELFFGEGSRLTVL.

This clone has a handful of counts. This chain links TRBV6-5 with TRBJ1-6; D is ambiguous. The CDR3 totals 13 residues. V shed 10 bases and J shed 9 bases, with 16 bases lying between them. Germline V gene sequence: CDR1 MNHEY, CDR2 SVGAGI. CDR3 nucleotide sequence: TGTGCCACTAATTTCGGGTCGGGTTCACCCCTCCACTTT. This translates into CATNFGSGSPLHF.

V and J are TRBV3-1 (or the pseudogene TRBV3-2) and TRBJ1-2; no reliable D call. The CDR3 covers 13 residues. The V and J ends lost 2 bases and 6 bases respectively, with 10 bases between them. Germline CDR1 reads LGHDT; CDR2 reads YNNKEL (reference sequence). CDR3 nucleotide sequence: TGTGCCAGCAGCCAACTAGCCCTCAATGGCTACACCTTC. Translated, it gives CASSQLALNGYTF.

The J gene is TRBJ1-5, the V gene TRBV30; possible D gene TRBD1, 6 bases. This CDR3 comprises 16 residues. The V gene's germline CDR1 is GTSNPN and CDR2 SVGIG (reference sequence). V was shortened by 2 bases and J by 0 bases, with 14 bases between the two germline ends. CDR3 DNA sequence: TGTGCCTGGAGTCCCTGGACAGTTTATAGCAATCAGCCCCAGCATTTT. Protein: CAWSPWTVYSNQPQHF.

This chain's CDR3 is CASSQLTRDSPLHF. The CDR3 coding sequence is TGTGCCAGCAGCCAATTAACTAGGGATTCACCCCTCCACTTT. The V and J genes are TRBV14 and TRBJ1-6; D gene unclear. The CDR3 sequence is 14 residues long. V was shortened by 2 bases and J by 8 bases, with 10 bases between the two germline ends. Germline V lookup: CDR1 SGHDN, CDR2 FVKESK.

This clone came up once. The chain links TRBV11-3 to TRBJ2-1; 8 bases line up with TRBD2. V gave up 4 bases and J gave up 8 bases; unmatched junction bases: 7. Germline V CDR1 and CDR2: SGHNT, YENEEA. The CDR3 consists of 14 residues. The DNA for the CDR3 is TGTGCCAGCAGCTACACGGGGGGGCCGGATGAGCAGTTCTTC. Protein sequence: CASSYTGGPDEQFF. The full variable domain, rest sourced from reference TRBV11-3 and TRBJ2-1, is EAGVVQSPRYKIIEKKQPVAFWCNPISGHNTLYWYLQNLGQGPELLIRYENEEAVDDSQLPKDRFSAERLKGVDSTLKIQPAELGDSAVYLCASSYTGGPDEQFFGPGTRLTVL.

The chain recombines TRBV4-1 with TRBJ1-1; 7 bases line up with TRBD1. V shed 0 bases and J 5 bases; nucleotides not matched to a gene: 9. This CDR3 region has 16 residues. Germline loops: CDR1 MGHRA, CDR2 YSYEKL. The CDR3 is CASSQEGQGVFTEAFF. The CDR3 bases are TGCGCCAGCAGCCAAGAGGGCCAGGGGGTATTTACTGAAGCTTTCTTT.

This clone was picked up a small number of times. The V and J genes are TRBV14 and TRBJ1-2; D is possibly TRBD1 (5 bases). V dropped 5 bases and J dropped 6 bases, with 13 bases sitting between them. The CDR3 covers 13 residues. CDR1 is SGHDN, CDR2 FVKESK, per germline. CDR3 in amino acids: CASSWTNVDGYTF. CDR3 nucleotides: TGTGCCAGCAGCTGGACAAATGTGGATGGCTACACCTTC.

This clone was recorded once. The gene calls are TRBV5-1 and TRBJ1-6, with D perhaps matching TRBD1 (5 bases). V gave up 2 bases and J gave up 12 bases, with 21 bases separating them. The CDR3 has 16 amino acids. CDR1 is SGHRS, CDR2 YFSETQ, per germline. The CDR3: CASSFIGAAFMEPLHF. The CDR3 nucleotides read TGCGCCAGCAGCTTTATAGGGGCCGCTTTTATGGAACCCCTCCACTTT.

The chain employs TRBV5-1 and TRBJ1-2; possible D gene TRBD1, 6 bases. This CDR3 region has 13 residues. Trimming cost V 1 base and J 6 bases, with 10 bases left between them. CDR1 is SGHRS, CDR2 YFSETQ, per germline. The DNA of the CDR3 is TGCGCCAGCAGCTTGTTCTCAGGGGATGGCTACACCTTC. Translation gives CASSLFSGDGYTF.

This clone was seen a handful of times. CDR3 region: CASSMDKGAQPQHF. CDR3 in DNA: TGTGCCAGTAGTATGGATAAAGGGGCTCAGCCCCAGCATTTT. This chain uses TRBV19 with TRBJ1-5, with D perhaps matching TRBD1 (5 bases). The CDR3 is made up of 14 amino acids. V was clipped by 3 bases and J by 6 bases, with 12 bases between them. The germline V gene has CDR1 LNHDA and CDR2 SQIVND (reference sequence).

This clone came up a few times. The V gene is TRBV7-8, the J gene TRBJ1-2; D is unclear. The V gene lost 1 base and the J gene lost 4 bases, with 19 bases spanning the gap. This CDR3 comprises 17 residues. Germline V CDR1 and CDR2: SGHVS, FQNEAQ. In DNA form, the CDR3 reads TGTGCCAGCAGCTTAGGAAGTAATATCAGAGGATCCTATGGCTACACCTTC. It translates to CASSLGSNIRGSYGYTF.

The chain couples TRBV7-3 to TRBJ2-7; 7 bases are shared with TRBD1. The CDR3 has 15 residues. V trimming: 2 bases; J trimming: 2 bases; junction bases outside the gene matches: 6. CDR1 and CDR2 (germline): SGHTA, FQGTGA. CDR3 amino acids: CASSLAPGTAYEQYF. CDR3 DNA: TGTGCCAGCAGCTTAGCGCCCGGGACAGCCTACGAGCAGTACTTC.

V and J are TRBV6-5 and TRBJ2-1, with D hard to call. Germline V gives CDR1 MNHEY, CDR2 SVGAGI. Trimming cost V 6 bases and J 0 bases, with 12 bases left between them. This CDR3 is 15 amino acids long. DNA for the CDR3: TGTGCCAGCAGCCCCCGTAGGAGCTCCTACAATGAGCAGTTCTTC. It specifies CASSPRRSSYNEQFF.